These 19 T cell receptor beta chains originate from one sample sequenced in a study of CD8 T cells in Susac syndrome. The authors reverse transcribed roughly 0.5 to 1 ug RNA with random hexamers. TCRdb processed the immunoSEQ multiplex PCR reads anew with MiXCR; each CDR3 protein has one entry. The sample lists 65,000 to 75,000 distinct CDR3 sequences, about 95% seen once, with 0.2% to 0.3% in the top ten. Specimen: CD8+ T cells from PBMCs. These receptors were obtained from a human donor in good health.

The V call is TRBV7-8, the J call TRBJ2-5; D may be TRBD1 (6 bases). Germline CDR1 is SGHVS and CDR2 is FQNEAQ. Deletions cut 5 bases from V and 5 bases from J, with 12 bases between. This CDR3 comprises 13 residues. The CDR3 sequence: CASSKGVRETQYF. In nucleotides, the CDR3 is TGTGCCAGCAGCAAGGGGGTACGGGAGACCCAGTACTTC.

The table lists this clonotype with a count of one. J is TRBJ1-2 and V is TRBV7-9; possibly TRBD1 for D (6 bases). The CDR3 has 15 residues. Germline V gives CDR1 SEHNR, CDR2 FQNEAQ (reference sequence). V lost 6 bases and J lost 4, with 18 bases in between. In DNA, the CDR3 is TGTGCCAGCAGGGCTGACGGGGGCGATAGCTATGGCTACACCTTC. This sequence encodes CASRADGGDSYGYTF.

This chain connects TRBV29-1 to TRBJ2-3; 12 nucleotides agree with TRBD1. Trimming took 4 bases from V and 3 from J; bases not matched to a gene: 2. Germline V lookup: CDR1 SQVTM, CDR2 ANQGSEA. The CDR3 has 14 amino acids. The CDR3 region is CSVGGQGATDTQYF. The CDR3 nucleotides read TGCAGCGTTGGGGGACAGGGGGCAACAGATACGCAGTATTTT.

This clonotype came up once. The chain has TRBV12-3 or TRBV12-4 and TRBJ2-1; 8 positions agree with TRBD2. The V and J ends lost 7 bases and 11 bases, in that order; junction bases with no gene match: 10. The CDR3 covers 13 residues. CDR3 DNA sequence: TGTGCCAGCACCCCGGGGGTAGCGGGAAAGCAGTTCTTC. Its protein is CASTPGVAGKQFF.

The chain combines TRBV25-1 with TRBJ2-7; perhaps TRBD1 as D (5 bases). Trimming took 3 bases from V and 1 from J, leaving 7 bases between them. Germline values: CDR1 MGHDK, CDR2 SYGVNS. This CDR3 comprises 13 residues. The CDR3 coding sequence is TGTGCCAGCAGTGATGACAGTTCCTACGAGCAGTACTTC. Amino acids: CASSDDSSYEQYF.

CDR3 sequence (DNA): TGTGCCAGCAGTTTTTCGGGGGCGGACACCGGGGAGCTGTTTTTT. Residues: CASSFSGADTGELFF. The V call is TRBV7-9, the J call TRBJ2-2; either TRBD1 or TRBD2 may fit D (6 bases each). Germline V CDR1 and CDR2: SEHNR, FQNEAQ (reference sequence). The CDR3 spans 15 residues. V gave up 6 bases and J gave up 3 bases, with 14 bases separating them.

CDR3 nucleotide sequence: TGTGCCAGCAGCTTAGGATCGACGGGGAGCAATCAGCCCCAGCATTTT. Protein sequence: CASSLGSTGSNQPQHF. V gene TRBV7-9 combines with J gene TRBJ1-5; no reliable D call. The germline V and J ends were trimmed by 1 base and 1 base, with 11 bases remaining between them. Germline V gives CDR1 SEHNR, CDR2 FQNEAQ (reference sequence). This CDR3 contains 16 residues.

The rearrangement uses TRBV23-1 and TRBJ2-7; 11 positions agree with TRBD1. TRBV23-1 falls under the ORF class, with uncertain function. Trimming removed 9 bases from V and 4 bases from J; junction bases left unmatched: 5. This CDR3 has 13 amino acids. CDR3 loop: CARPDRGPYEQYF. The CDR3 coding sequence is TGCGCCAGACCGGACAGGGGGCCGTACGAGCAGTACTTC.

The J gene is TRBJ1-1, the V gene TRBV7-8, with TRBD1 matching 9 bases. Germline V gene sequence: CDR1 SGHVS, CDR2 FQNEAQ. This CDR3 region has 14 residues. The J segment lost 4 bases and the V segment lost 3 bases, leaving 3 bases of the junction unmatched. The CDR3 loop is CASSLTDRGTEAFF. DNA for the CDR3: TGTGCCAGCAGCTTGACGGACAGGGGCACTGAAGCTTTCTTT.

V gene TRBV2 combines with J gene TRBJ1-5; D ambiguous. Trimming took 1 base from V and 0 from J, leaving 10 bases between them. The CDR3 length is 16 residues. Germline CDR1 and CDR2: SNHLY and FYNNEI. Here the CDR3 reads CASSEEVRNSNQPQHF. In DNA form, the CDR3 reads TGTGCCAGCAGTGAAGAGGTCAGAAATAGCAATCAGCCCCAGCATTTT.

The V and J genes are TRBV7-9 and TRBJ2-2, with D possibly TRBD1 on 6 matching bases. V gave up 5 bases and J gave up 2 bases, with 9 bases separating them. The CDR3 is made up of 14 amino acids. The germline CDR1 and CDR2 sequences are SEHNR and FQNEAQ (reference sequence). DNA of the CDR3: TGTGCCAGCAGCGACAGGTTTAACACCGGGGAGCTGTTTTTT. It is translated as CASSDRFNTGELFF. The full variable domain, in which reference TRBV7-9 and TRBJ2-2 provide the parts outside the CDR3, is DTGVSQNPRHKITKRGQNVTFRCDPISEHNRLYWYRQTLGQGPEFLTYFQNEAQLEKSRLLSDRFSAERPKGSFSTLEIQRTEQGDSAMYLCASSDRFNTGELFFGEGSRLTVL.

In DNA form, the CDR3 reads TGCGCCAGCAGCCTGACATCTAACTATGGCTACACCTTC. Translated, it gives CASSLTSNYGYTF. The rearrangement joins TRBV4-1 to TRBJ1-2; D gene uncertain. The CDR3 consists of 13 residues. V lost 4 bases, J lost 0 bases, and 6 bases lay in between. Germline values: CDR1 MGHRA, CDR2 YSYEKL.

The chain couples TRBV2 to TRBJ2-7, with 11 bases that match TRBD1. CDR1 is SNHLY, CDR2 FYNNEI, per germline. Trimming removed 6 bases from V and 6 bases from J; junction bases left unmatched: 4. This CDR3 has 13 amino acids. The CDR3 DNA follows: TGTGCCAGCAGCGGGACAGGGGGGCGCGAGCAGTACTTC. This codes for CASSGTGGREQYF.

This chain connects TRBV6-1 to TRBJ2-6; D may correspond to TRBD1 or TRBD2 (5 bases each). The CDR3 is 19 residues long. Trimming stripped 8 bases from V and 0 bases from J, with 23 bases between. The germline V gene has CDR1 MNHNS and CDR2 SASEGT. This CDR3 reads CASQGRLPSSFSGANVLTF. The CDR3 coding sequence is TGTGCCAGCCAGGGACGATTACCATCCTCATTCTCTGGGGCCAACGTCCTGACTTTC.

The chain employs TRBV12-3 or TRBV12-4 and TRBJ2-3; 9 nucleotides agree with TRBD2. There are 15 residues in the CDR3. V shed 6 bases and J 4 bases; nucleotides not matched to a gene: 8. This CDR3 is CASRDLAGPSDTQYF. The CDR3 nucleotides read TGTGCCAGCAGGGATCTAGCGGGGCCATCAGATACGCAGTATTTT.

The CDR3 DNA reads as TGTGCCAGCAGTTTGGGTGGGGGCACTGAAGCTTTCTTT. It translates to CASSLGGGTEAFF. The chain joins TRBV7-3 to TRBJ1-1; D may be TRBD1 (5 bases). Trimming took 6 bases from V and 4 from J, leaving 12 bases between them. Germline V gene lookup returns CDR1 SGHTA and CDR2 FQGTGA. The CDR3 contains 13 residues.

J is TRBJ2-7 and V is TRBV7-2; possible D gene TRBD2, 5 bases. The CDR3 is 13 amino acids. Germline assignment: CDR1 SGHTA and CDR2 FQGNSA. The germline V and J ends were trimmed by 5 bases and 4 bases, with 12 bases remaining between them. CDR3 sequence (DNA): TGTGCCAGCAGCACCCGGCCGGGATACGAGCAGTACGTC. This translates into CASSTRPGYEQYV.

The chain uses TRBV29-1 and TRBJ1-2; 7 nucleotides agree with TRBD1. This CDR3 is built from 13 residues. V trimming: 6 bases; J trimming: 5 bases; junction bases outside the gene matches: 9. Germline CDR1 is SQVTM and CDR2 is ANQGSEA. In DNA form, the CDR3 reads TGCAGCGTCCCTAGGCAGGGGGATTATGGCTACACCTTC. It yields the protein CSVPRQGDYGYTF.

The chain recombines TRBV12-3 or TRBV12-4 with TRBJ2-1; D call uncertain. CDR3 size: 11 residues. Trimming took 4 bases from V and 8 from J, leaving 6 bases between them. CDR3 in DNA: TGTGCCAGCAGTTCCAATCATGAGCAGTTCTTC. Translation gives CASSSNHEQFF.